The present TCR beta chain was sequenced within a study of shared clonotypes between healthy human individuals. On the study more broadly: Every donor yielded three CD4 naive, three CD4 memory, two CD8 naive and one CD8 memory plate. General study results and limits: Non-shared clonotypes had lower generation probabilities than those shared by all four donors.

At least ten counts were recorded for this clone. Its matching antigen is unknown. TCRdb's copy holds only in-frame clones and misses some; the assay was immunoSEQ multiplex PCR. The sample comprises over a million clones, approximately 78% of which are singletons, and roughly 0.55% rests with the top ten. The TCR was taken from a young man in good health. Some clones in this sample may be carry-over from other donors' samples. Sequenced sample: memory CD4+ T cells from PBMCs. Subset meaning: CD45RA-negative fraction.

In DNA form, the CDR3 reads TGTGCCAGCAGGTCACTAGCGGGACGATTCTACGAGCAGTACTTC. Residues: CASRSLAGRFYEQYF. The gene calls are TRBV11-2 and TRBJ2-7; 10 bases fit TRBD2. Germline assignment: CDR1 SGHAT and CDR2 FQNNGV. CDR3 length: 15 amino acids. The J segment lost 3 bases and the V segment lost 6 bases, leaving 8 bases of the junction unmatched.